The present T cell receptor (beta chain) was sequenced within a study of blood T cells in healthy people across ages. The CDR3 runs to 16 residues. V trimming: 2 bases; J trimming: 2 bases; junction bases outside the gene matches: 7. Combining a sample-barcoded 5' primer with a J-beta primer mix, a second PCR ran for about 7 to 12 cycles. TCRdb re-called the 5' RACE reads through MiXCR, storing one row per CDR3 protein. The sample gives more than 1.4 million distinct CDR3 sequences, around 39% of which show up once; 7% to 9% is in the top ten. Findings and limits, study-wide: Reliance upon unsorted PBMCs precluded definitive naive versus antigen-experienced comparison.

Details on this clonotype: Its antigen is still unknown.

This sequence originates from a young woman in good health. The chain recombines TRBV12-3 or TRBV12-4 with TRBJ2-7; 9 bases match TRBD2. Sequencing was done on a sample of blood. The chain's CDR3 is CASSLRLLAGAYEQYF. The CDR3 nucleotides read TGTGCCAGCAGTTTACGATTGTTAGCGGGAGCCTACGAGCAGTACTTC.